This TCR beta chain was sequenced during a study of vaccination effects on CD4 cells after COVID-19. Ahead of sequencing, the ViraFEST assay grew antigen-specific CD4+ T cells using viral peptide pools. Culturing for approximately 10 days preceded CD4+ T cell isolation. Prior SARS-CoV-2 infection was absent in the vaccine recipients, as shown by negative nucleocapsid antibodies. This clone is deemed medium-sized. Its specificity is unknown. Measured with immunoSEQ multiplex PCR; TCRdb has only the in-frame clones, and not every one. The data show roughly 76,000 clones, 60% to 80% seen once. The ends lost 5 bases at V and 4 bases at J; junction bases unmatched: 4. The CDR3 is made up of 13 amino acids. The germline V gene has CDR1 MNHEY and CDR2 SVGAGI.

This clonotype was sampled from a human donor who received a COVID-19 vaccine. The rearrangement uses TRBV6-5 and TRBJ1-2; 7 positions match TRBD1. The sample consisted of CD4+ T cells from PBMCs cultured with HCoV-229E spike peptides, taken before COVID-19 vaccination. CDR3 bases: TGTGCCAGCAGTATCGGGGACAGCTATGGCTACACCTTC. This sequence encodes CASSIGDSYGYTF.